The present T cell receptor beta chain was sequenced within a study of CD8+ T cells in alopecia areata. Study as a whole: Treatment of the treated patients consisted of oral tofacitinib, 5 to 10 mg twice daily. Study-wide results and limits: Among patients, TCR sharing was less clear than in mice, a difference possibly due in part to HLA diversity in the patient population.

Extracted RNA was reverse transcribed into cDNA, the sequencing template. Profiling relied on immunoSEQ multiplex PCR, and the TCRdb table lists in-frame clones only, not all of them. Of 150,000 to 180,000 clones listed, about 51% are singletons. Starting from PBMCs, sorting isolated CD4+ and CD8+ T cells. Note on this clone: The antigen remains undetermined.

This CDR3 region has 12 residues. CDR1 SEHNR and CDR2 FQNEAQ come from the germline V gene (reference sequence). V gave up 5 bases and J gave up 6 bases, with 9 bases separating them. The sequence came from a human donor with alopecia areata. The starting material was CD8+ T cells sorted from blood, obtained at week 0. This chain uses TRBV7-9 with TRBJ2-3; D is undetermined. The CDR3 DNA follows: TGTGCCAGCAGCCCCTCGCTCGATACGCAGTATTTT. This translates into CASSPSLDTQYF. Full variable domain (outside the CDR3, taken from reference TRBV7-9 and TRBJ2-3): DTGVSQNPRHKITKRGQNVTFRCDPISEHNRLYWYRQTLGQGPEFLTYFQNEAQLEKSRLLSDRFSAERPKGSFSTLEIQRTEQGDSAMYLCASSPSLDTQYFGPGTRLTVL.